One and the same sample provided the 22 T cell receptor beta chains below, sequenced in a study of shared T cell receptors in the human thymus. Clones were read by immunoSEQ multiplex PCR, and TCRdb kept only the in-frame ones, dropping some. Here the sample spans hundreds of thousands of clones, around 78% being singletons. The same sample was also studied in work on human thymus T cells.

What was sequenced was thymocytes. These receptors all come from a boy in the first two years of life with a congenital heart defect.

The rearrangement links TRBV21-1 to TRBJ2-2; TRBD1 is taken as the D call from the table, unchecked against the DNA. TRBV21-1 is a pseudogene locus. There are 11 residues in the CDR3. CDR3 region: CASSRPGELFF. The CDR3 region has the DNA TGTGCCAGCAGCAGGCCCGGGGAGCTGTTTTTT.

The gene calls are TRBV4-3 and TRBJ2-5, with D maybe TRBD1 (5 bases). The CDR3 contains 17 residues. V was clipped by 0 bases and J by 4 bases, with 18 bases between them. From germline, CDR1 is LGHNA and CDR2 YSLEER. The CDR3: CASSQDRGKGKGETQYF. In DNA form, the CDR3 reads TGCGCCAGCAGCCAAGATAGGGGCAAGGGGAAGGGAGAGACCCAGTACTTC.

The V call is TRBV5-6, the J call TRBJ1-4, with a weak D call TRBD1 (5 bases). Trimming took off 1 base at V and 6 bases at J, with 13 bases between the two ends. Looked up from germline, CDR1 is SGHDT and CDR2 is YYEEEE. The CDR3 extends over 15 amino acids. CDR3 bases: TGTGCCAGCAGCTTGACCCCAGGGAGGGATGAAAAACTGTTTTTT. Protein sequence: CASSLTPGRDEKLFF.

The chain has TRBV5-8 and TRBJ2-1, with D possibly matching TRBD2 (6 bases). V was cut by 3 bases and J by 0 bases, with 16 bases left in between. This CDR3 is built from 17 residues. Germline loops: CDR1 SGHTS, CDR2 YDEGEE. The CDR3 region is CASSSAILAASYNEQFF. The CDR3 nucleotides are TGTGCCAGCAGCTCCGCCATTTTAGCGGCCTCCTACAATGAGCAGTTCTTC.

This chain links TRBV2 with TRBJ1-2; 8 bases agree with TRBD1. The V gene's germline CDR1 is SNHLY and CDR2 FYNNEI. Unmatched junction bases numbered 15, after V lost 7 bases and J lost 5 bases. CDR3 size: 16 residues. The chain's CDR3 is CASNRDRFFPYYGYTF. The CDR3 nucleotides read TGTGCCAGCAACCGGGACAGGTTTTTTCCCTATTATGGCTACACCTTC.

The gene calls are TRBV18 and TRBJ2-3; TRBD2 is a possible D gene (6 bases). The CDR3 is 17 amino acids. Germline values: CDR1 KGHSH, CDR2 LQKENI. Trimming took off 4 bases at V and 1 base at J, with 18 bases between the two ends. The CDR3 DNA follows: TGTGCCAGCTCACGGTCGGGAGAGATAGGAGGCACAGATACGCAGTATTTT. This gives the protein CASSRSGEIGGTDTQYF.

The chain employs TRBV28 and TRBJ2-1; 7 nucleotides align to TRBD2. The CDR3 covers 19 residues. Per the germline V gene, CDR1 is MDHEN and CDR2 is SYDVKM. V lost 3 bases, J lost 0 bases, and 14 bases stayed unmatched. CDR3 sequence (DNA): TGTGCCAGCAGTTTGGTGACTAGCTTCCCTCGGAGCTCCTACAATGAGCAGTTCTTC. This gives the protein CASSLVTSFPRSSYNEQFF.

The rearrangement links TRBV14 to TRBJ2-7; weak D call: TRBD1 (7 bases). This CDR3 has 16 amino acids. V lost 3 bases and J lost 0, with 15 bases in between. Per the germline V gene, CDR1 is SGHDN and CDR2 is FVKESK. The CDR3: CASSHRGEASSYEQYF. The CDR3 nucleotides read TGTGCCAGCAGCCACAGGGGGGAGGCCTCCTCCTACGAGCAGTACTTC.

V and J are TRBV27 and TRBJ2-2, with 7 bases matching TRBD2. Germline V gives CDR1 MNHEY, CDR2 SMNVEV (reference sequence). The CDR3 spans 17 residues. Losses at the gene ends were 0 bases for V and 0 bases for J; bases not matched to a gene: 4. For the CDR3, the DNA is TGTGCCAGCAGTTTATCTATTCTAGCGGCGAACACCGGGGAGCTGTTTTTT. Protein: CASSLSILAANTGELFF.

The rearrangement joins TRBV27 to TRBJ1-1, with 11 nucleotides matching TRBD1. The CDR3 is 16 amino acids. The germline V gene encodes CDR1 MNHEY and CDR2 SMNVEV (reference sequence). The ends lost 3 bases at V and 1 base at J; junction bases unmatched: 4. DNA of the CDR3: TGTGCCAGCAGTTTGGGGACAGGGGGTCGGAACACTGAAGCTTTCTTT. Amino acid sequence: CASSLGTGGRNTEAFF.

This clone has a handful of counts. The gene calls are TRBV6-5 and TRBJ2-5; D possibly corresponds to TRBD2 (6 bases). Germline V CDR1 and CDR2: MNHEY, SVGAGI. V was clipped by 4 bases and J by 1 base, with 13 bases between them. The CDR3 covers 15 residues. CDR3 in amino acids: CASSSHRELQETQYF. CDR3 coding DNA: TGTGCCAGCAGTTCGCACCGGGAGCTCCAAGAGACCCAGTACTTC.

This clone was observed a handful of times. CDR3 sequence reads: CASSPGLAGAYNEQFF. In DNA, the CDR3 is TGTGCCAGCTCACCTGGACTAGCGGGAGCCTACAATGAGCAGTTCTTC. This rearrangement joins TRBV18 to TRBJ2-1, with 13 bases lining up with TRBD2. Per the germline V gene, CDR1 is KGHSH and CDR2 is LQKENI. This CDR3 is 16 amino acids long. J was trimmed by 2 bases and V by 3 bases; bases with no gene match: 1. Using reference TRBV18 and TRBJ2-1 for the parts outside the CDR3, the full variable domain is NAGVMQNPRHLVRRRGQEARLRCSPMKGHSHVYWYRQLPEEGLKFMVYLQKENIIDESGMPKERFSAEFPKEGPSILRIQQVVRGDSAAYFCASSPGLAGAYNEQFFGPGTRLTVL.

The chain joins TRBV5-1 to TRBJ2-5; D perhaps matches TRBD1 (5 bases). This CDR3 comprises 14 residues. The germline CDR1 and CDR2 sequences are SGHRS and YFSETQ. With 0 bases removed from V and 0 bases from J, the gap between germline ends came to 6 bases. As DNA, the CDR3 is TGCGCCAGCAGCTTGGGACAGTACCAAGAGACCCAGTACTTC. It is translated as CASSLGQYQETQYF.

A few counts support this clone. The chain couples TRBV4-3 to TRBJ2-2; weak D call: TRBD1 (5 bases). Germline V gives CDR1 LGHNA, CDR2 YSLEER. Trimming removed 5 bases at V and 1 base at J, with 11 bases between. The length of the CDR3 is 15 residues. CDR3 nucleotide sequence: TGCGCCAGCAGCTCCAGGGTCATGAACACCGGGGAGCTGTTTTTT. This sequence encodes CASSSRVMNTGELFF.

The CDR3 nucleotides are TGTGCCATCAGTGAGTCGTACACCAGTGAAGCTTTCTTT. Protein: CAISESYTSEAFF. The rearrangement uses TRBV10-3 and TRBJ1-1; D unresolved. Trimming pared 0 bases from V and 7 bases from J, leaving 9 bases between. Germline assignment: CDR1 ENHRY and CDR2 SYGVKD. CDR3 length equals 13 residues.

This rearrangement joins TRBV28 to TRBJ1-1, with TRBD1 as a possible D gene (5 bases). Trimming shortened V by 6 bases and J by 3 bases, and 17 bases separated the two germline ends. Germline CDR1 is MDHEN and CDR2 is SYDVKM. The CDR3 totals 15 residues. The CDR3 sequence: CASSPGSGADTEAFF. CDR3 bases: TGTGCCAGCAGCCCCGGGAGTGGGGCCGACACTGAAGCTTTCTTT.

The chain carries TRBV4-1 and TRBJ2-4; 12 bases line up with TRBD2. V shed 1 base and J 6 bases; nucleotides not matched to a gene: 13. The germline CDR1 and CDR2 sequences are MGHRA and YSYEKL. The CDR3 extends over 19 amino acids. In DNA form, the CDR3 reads TGCGCCAGCAGCCAAGTGTCGGCGACTAGCGGGGGAGCGGGAAACATTCAGTACTTC. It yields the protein CASSQVSATSGGAGNIQYF.

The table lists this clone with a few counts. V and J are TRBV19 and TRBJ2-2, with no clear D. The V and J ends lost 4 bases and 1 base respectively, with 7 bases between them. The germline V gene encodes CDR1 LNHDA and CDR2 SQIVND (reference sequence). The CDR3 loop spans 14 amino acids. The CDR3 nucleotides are TGTGCCAGTAGTAGCGGAGAGAACACCGGGGAGCTGTTTTTT. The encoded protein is CASSSGENTGELFF.

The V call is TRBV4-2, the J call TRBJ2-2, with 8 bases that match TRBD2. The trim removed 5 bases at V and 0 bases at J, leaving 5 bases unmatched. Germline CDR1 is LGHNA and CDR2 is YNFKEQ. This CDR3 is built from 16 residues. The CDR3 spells CASSARGGANTGELFF. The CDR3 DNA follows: TGTGCCAGCAGCGCCCGGGGGGGCGCGAACACCGGGGAGCTGTTTTTT.

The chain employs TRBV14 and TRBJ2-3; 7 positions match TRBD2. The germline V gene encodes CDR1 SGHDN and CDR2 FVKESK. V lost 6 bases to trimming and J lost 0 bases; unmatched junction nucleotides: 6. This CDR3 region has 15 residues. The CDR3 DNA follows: TGTGCCAGCAGGTTCAGCGGGACTAGCACAGATACGCAGTATTTT. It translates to CASRFSGTSTDTQYF.

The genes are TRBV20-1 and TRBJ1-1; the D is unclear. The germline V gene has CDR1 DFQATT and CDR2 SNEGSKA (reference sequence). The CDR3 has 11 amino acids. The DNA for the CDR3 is TGCAGACCTCAGGCGAACACTGAAGCTTTCTTT. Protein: CRPQANTEAFF.

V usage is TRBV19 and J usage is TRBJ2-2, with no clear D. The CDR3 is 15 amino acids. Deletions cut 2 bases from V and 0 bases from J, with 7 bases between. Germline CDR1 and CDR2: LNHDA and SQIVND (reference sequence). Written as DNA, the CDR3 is TGTGCCAGTAGTATAATCAGGCCGAACACCGGGGAGCTGTTTTTT. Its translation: CASSIIRPNTGELFF. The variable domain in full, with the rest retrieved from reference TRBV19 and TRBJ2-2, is DGGITQSPKYLFRKEGQNVTLSCEQNLNHDAMYWYRQDPGQGLRLIYYSQIVNDFQKGDIAEGYSVSREKKESFPLTVTSAQKNPTAFYLCASSIIRPNTGELFFGEGSRLTVL.